The entry below gives a single T cell receptor (beta chain) sequence along with its context. Trimming at V came to 6 bases and at J to 2 bases, leaving 19 bases not matched to a gene. Germline CDR1 is MNHEY and CDR2 is SMNVEV (reference sequence). There are 19 residues in the CDR3. Time point reported: pretreatment peripheral blood. Samples spanned pretreatment and treatment, with 1 to 8 time points per patient. Some clones are missing from TCRdb's copy, which holds only in-frame ones; the method was immunoSEQ multiplex PCR. This table holds tens of thousands of clones, almost 90% found once. The data were taken from a study of PD-L1 blockade in urothelial cancer. Study summary: Of under 30 patients, twenty-five were males with bladder-origin urothelial cancer. Across blood samples, T cells had a median count of approximately 130,000.

This sequence originates from a man aged 55 to 70 with urothelial cancer. The chain combines TRBV27 with TRBJ1-2; 9 bases map to TRBD1. The specimen comprised PBMCs, sampled around atezolizumab (anti-PD-L1) treatment. CDR3 amino acids: CASRHIPGGQGNRNYGYTF. The CDR3 nucleotides are TGTGCCAGCAGACACATCCCCGGGGGACAGGGTAACAGAAACTATGGCTACACCTTC.